This T cell receptor (beta chain) emerged from a study of blood T cell repertoires in COVID-19. Overall study: Both acute and convalescent COVID-19 samples were obtained from the United States, Italy and Spain. From T cells, B-cell-depleted T cells, or PBMCs came the material, which was cDNA or gDNA.

In the source study's methods: Researchers report that nucleated cell counts were estimated from reference gene primer amplification. The table came from immunoSEQ multiplex PCR; TCRdb's copy has only in-frame clones and leaves some out. V and J calls and clone size are as listed in that table; D and trimming were resolved from the DNA. The table has 25,000 to 35,000 clones, approximately 80% seen once. Germline CDR1 and CDR2: MNHEY and SVGAGI. V was trimmed by 5 bases and J by 1 base, leaving 14 bases between them. This CDR3 has 15 residues. Sequencing was carried out using peripheral blood. The receptor was isolated from a man in his 70s with active COVID-19. The V gene is TRBV6-5, the J gene TRBJ1-1; the D gene is possibly TRBD1 (5 bases). In DNA, the CDR3 is TGTGCCAGCAGTAGTCCCGGGACTGAGAACACTGAAGCTTTCTTT. Translating it yields CASSSPGTENTEAFF.